These 8 T cell receptor beta chains were sequenced from one sample in a study of T cells in Graves' hyperthyroidism and ophthalmopathy. Amplified TCR beta CDR3 regions came from RNA transcripts. First-round RT-PCR of the TCR CDR3 relied on the HTBI primer set. Each CDR3 protein is one row after TCRdb ran MiXCR on the multiplex PCR reads. The sample lists about 700,000 distinct CDR3 sequences, around 15% seen once, with 10% in the top ten. The material sequenced was blood. These receptors all stem from a woman between 18 and 29 years old with Graves' hyperthyroidism.

The J gene is TRBJ2-2, the V gene TRBV4-1; 13 bases agree with TRBD2. V was clipped by 3 bases and J by 6 bases; unmatched bases: 4. This CDR3 is built from 16 residues. Germline V gene sequence: CDR1 MGHRA, CDR2 YSYEKL. For the CDR3, the DNA is TGCGCCAGCAGCCAGCTTACTAGCGGGAGGGCCGGGGAGCTGTTTTTT. This gives the protein CASSQLTSGRAGELFF.

This clonotype has only a few counts. The chain joins TRBV20-1 to TRBJ2-7; weak D call: TRBD2 (6 bases). V shed 7 bases and J shed 0 bases, with 16 bases lying between them. CDR3 size: 14 residues. The germline V gene has CDR1 DFQATT and CDR2 SNEGSKA (reference sequence). CDR3 sequence reads: CSGRVGLLSYEQYF. CDR3 in DNA: TGCAGTGGGCGGGTGGGACTCCTCTCCTACGAGCAGTACTTC.

The table lists this clonotype with a few counts. The chain is built from TRBV6-1 and TRBJ2-5; TRBD1 agrees at 7 bases. V dropped 6 bases and J dropped 11; count of bases not matched to a gene: 18. Per germline, CDR1 MNHNS and CDR2 SASEGT. The CDR3 spans 15 residues. In DNA form, the CDR3 reads TGTGCCAGCAGCTCGCCCGGGACAGAAAGCTCCCCTCAGTACTTC. This encodes CASSSPGTESSPQYF.

This clonotype has at least ten counts. J is TRBJ2-5 and V is TRBV10-3, with a possible D match to TRBD1 (6 bases). Trimming cost V 8 bases and J 2 bases, with 12 bases left between them. CDR3 length equals 13 residues. Looked up from germline, CDR1 is ENHRY and CDR2 is SYGVKD. The CDR3 DNA reads as TGTGCCATCCGCCAGGACAGACAAGAGACCCAGTACTTC. Protein: CAIRQDRQETQYF.

This clonotype was counted ten times or more. The chain carries TRBV11-2 and TRBJ2-1, with 7 bases aligning to TRBD2. Germline CDR1 and CDR2: SGHAT and FQNNGV. The ends lost 5 bases at V and 0 bases at J; junction bases unmatched: 10. The CDR3 extends over 17 amino acids. CDR3: CASSPGRRVFSYNEQFF. The CDR3 DNA follows: TGTGCCAGCAGCCCCGGGAGGAGGGTCTTCTCCTACAATGAGCAGTTCTTC. Supplemented by reference TRBV11-2 and TRBJ2-1, the full variable domain reads EAGVAQSPRYKIIEKRQSVAFWCNPISGHATLYWYQQILGQGPKLLIQFQNNGVVDDSQLPKDRFSAERLKGVDSTLKIQPAKLEDSAVYLCASSPGRRVFSYNEQFFGPGTRLTVL.

This clonotype was seen a few times. The rearrangement uses TRBV20-1 and TRBJ1-4; D not resolved. With 0 bases removed from V and 8 bases from J, the gap between germline ends came to 13 bases. This CDR3 contains 14 residues. CDR1 is DFQATT and CDR2 is SNEGSKA in the germline V gene (reference sequence). The CDR3 here is CSARDPGEREKLFF. As DNA, the CDR3 is TGCAGTGCTAGAGATCCCGGGGAACGCGAAAAACTGTTTTTT.

The V call is TRBV19, the J call TRBJ2-3; TRBD1 matches at 9 bases. With 3 bases clipped from V and 2 bases from J, the junction kept 9 bases outside the gene matches. The CDR3 has 17 residues. Germline CDR1 reads LNHDA; CDR2 reads SQIVND (reference sequence). The CDR3 DNA reads as TGTGCCAGTAGTATTTCCCGACAGGGGGGCACCACAGATACGCAGTATTTT. It codes for CASSISRQGGTTDTQYF.

This clonotype came up many times. The V gene is TRBV7-9, the J gene TRBJ2-5, with D maybe TRBD1 (5 bases). With 4 bases removed from V and 8 bases from J, the gap between germline ends came to 8 bases. The CDR3 is 11 residues long. Looked up from germline, CDR1 is SEHNR and CDR2 is FQNEAQ (reference sequence). CDR3 in amino acids: CASSSTVTQYF. The CDR3 DNA is TGTGCCAGCAGCTCGACAGTAACCCAGTACTTC.